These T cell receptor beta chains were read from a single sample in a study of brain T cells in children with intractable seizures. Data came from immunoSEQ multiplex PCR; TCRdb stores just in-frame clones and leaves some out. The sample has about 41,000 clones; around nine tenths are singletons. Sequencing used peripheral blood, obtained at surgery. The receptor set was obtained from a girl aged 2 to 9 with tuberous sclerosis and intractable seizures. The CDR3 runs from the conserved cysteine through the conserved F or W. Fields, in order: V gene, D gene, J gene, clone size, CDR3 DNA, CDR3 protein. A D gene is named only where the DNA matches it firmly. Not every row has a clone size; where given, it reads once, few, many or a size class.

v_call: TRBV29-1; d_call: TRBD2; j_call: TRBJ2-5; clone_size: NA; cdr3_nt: TGCAGCGTTGAAGGACTAGCGGGGGAGACCCAGTACTTC; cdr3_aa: CSVEGLAGETQYF
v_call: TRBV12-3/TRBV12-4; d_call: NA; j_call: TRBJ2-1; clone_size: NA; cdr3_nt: TGTGCCAGCAGCCGGTGGGGCCTGGACCAGTTCTTC; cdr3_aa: CASSRWGLDQFF
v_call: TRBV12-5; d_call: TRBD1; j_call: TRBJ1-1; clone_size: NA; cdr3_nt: TGTGCTAGTGGTTTGCCGGACAGGGCCATCGCACTGAGTCTAGCTTTCTTT; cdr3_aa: CASGLPDRAIALSLAFF
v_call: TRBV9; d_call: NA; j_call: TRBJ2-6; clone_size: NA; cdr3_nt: TGTGCCAGCAGCGTAGCTGGGGCCAACGTCCTGACTTTC; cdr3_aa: CASSVAGANVLTF
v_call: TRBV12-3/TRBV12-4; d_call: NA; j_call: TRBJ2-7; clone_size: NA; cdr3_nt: TGTGCCAGCAGTTTAGCGGGGGTCTACGAGCAGTACTTC; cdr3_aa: CASSLAGVYEQYF
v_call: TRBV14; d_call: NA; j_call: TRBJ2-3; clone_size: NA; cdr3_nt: TGTGCCAGCAGCCAAGCGGGTACGCAGTATTTT; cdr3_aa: CASSQAGTQYF
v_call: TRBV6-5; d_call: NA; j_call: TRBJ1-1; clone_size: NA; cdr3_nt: TGTGCCACCTGGGTCTACACTGAAGCTTTCTTT; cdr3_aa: CATWVYTEAFF
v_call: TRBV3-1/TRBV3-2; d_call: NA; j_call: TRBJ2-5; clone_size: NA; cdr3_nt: TGTGCCAGCAGCCAAGATAAACCTCTAGGAAGCGCACAAGAGACCCAGTACTTC; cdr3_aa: CASSQDKPLGSAQETQYF
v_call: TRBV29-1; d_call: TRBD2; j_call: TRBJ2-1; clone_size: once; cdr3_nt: TGCAGCGCGACTAGCGGGGTAAGCTCCTACAATGAGCAGTTCTTC; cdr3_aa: CSATSGVSSYNEQFF
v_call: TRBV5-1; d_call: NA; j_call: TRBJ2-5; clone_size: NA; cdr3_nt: TGCGCCAGCAGCTTTCAAGAGACCCAGTACTTC; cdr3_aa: CASSFQETQYF
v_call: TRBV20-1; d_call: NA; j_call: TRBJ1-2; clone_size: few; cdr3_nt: TGCAGTGTTGGGGGTAACAGTGGCTACACCTTC; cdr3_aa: CSVGGNSGYTF